Below are 10 T cell receptor beta chains sequenced from a single sample in a study of control samples from healthy donors and cancer patients. Only in-frame clones appear in the TCRdb table, and some are missing; sequencing was by immunoSEQ multiplex PCR. This sample has 100,000 to 150,000 clones, with roughly 92% found just once. Sequences were obtained from blood. These receptors came from a man between 18 and 29 years old in good health.

The chain joins TRBV19 to TRBJ2-5, with TRBD1 matching over 9 bases. The V and J ends lost 5 bases and 4 bases, in that order; junction bases with no gene match: 5. Germline CDR1 reads LNHDA; CDR2 reads SQIVND (reference sequence). The CDR3 sequence is 14 residues long. The CDR3 sequence is CASSPDRGGETQYF. In DNA form, the CDR3 reads TGTGCCAGTAGTCCGGACAGGGGAGGAGAGACCCAGTACTTC.

J is TRBJ1-3 and V is TRBV19; 7 positions agree with TRBD1. The CDR3 consists of 15 residues. J gave up 0 bases and V 3 bases, and 2 bases lay outside the gene matches. Germline CDR1 reads LNHDA; CDR2 reads SQIVND (reference sequence). The CDR3 coding sequence is TGTGCCAGTAGTATGACAGGGAACTCTGGAAACACCATATATTTT. Its translation is CASSMTGNSGNTIYF.

This clone was counted once. This rearrangement joins TRBV13 to TRBJ2-7; D possibly corresponds to TRBD2 (5 bases). CDR3 length: 14 amino acids. V was shortened by 4 bases and J by 0 bases, with 10 bases between the two germline ends. The germline CDR1 and CDR2 sequences are PRHDT and FYEKMQ (reference sequence). This chain's CDR3 is CASSSVRVSYEQYF. In DNA form, the CDR3 reads TGTGCCAGCAGCTCAGTGCGGGTCTCCTACGAGCAGTACTTC.

The V and J genes are TRBV2 and TRBJ1-2, with TRBD1 as a possible D gene (6 bases). The CDR3 has 14 amino acids. Trimming removed 6 bases at V and 7 bases at J, with 18 bases between. Germline values: CDR1 SNHLY, CDR2 FYNNEI. CDR3 in DNA: TGTGCCAGCAGCCAAGGGGACACCGGTAGTGGCTACACCTTC. It translates to CASSQGDTGSGYTF.

The chain couples TRBV10-3 to TRBJ2-3, with 8 bases matching TRBD1. Per germline, CDR1 ENHRY and CDR2 SYGVKD. The trim removed 8 bases at V and 3 bases at J, leaving 7 bases unmatched. CDR3 length equals 14 residues. The CDR3 DNA is TGTGCCATCGGTCAGGGGGCTCGGACAGATACGCAGTATTTT. Translated: CAIGQGARTDTQYF.

The chain recombines TRBV19 with TRBJ2-2; D possibly corresponds to TRBD1 (6 bases). There are 14 residues in the CDR3. Deletions cut 5 bases from V and 7 bases from J, with 14 bases between. In germline, CDR1 is LNHDA, CDR2 SQIVND (reference sequence). The CDR3 is CASSLQGRDGELFF. The DNA of the CDR3 is TGTGCCAGTAGTCTACAGGGTAGGGACGGGGAGCTGTTTTTT.

V usage is TRBV9 and J usage is TRBJ2-2; 7 bases are a match to TRBD1. Germline loops: CDR1 SGDLS, CDR2 YYNGEE. The CDR3 has 13 amino acids. The V gene end was trimmed by 4 bases and the J gene end by 6 bases; junction bases not matched to a gene: 3. The DNA for the CDR3 is TGTGCCAGCAGCACACAGGGGCCCGGGGAGCTGTTTTTT. This translates into CASSTQGPGELFF.

The chain uses TRBV2 and TRBJ2-3, with D maybe TRBD2 (5 bases). CDR1 is SNHLY and CDR2 is FYNNEI in the germline V gene. V dropped 0 bases and J dropped 4 bases, with 8 bases sitting between them. The CDR3 is made up of 14 amino acids. This chain's CDR3 is CASSEALAPDTQYF. In DNA form, the CDR3 reads TGTGCCAGCAGTGAAGCGCTAGCCCCAGATACGCAGTATTTT.

The rearrangement joins TRBV2 to TRBJ2-2, with 8 bases identical to TRBD1. Germline V gene sequence: CDR1 SNHLY, CDR2 FYNNEI. The CDR3 has 15 residues. Unmatched junction bases numbered 5, after V lost 3 bases and J lost 5 bases. CDR3 in amino acids: CASSDIRGRTGELFF. DNA of the CDR3: TGTGCCAGCAGTGATATCAGGGGGCGGACCGGGGAGCTGTTTTTT.

This clone was seen a single time. CDR3 DNA: TGTGCCAGCAGCCTTCCTGGAGGACTAGCGGGGGGCAACACCGGGGAGCTGTTTTTT. This codes for CASSLPGGLAGGNTGELFF. The V call is TRBV7-9, the J call TRBJ2-2; 14 nucleotides agree with TRBD2. This CDR3 has 19 amino acids. Trimming cost V 5 bases and J 2 bases; bases outside gene matches: 10. Germline V gene sequence: CDR1 SEHNR, CDR2 FQNEAQ (reference sequence).